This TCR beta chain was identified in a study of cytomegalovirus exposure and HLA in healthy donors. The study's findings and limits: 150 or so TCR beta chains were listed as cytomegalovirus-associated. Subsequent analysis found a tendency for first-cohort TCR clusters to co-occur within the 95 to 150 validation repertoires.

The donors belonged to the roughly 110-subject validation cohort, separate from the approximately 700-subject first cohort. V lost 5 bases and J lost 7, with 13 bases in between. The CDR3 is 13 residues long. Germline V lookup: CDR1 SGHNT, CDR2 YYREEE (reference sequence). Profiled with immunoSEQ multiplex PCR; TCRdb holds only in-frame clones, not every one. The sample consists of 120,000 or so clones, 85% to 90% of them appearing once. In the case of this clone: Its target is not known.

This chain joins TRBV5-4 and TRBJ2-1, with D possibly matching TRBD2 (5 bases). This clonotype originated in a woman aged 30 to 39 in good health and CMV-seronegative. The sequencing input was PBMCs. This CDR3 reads CASSGAGKNEQFF. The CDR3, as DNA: TGTGCCAGCAGTGGCGCCGGGAAAAATGAGCAGTTCTTC.